These 18 T cell receptor beta chains came from one sample sequenced in a study of blood T cell repertoires in COVID-19. Produced via immunoSEQ multiplex PCR; TCRdb's table is partial and in-frame only. The sample yields about 33,000 clones, 75% to 85% seen once. The sequenced material came from peripheral blood. These receptors were collected from a man of 80 years or more with active COVID-19.

This clone was picked up one time. V and J are TRBV19 and TRBJ2-3; tentatively, D is TRBD2 (7 bases). The CDR3 is 15 residues long. Trimming pared 4 bases from V and 1 base from J, leaving 12 bases between. CDR1 is LNHDA and CDR2 is SQIVND in the germline V gene (reference sequence). CDR3 DNA: TGTGCCAGTAGTAGCGGGGGCCTCGGCACAGATACGCAGTATTTT. This encodes CASSSGGLGTDTQYF.

This rearrangement joins TRBV24-1 to TRBJ2-6; weak D call: TRBD2 (7 bases). Deletions cut 2 bases from V and 0 bases from J, with 16 bases between. CDR3 length: 19 amino acids. Germline CDR1 is KGHDR and CDR2 is SFDVKD. CDR3 nucleotides: TGTGCCACCAGTGATTACCTCGGGGGGCCGAGCTCTGGGGCCAACGTCCTGACTTTC. It specifies CATSDYLGGPSSGANVLTF.

This clone was seen a few times. The gene calls are TRBV28 and TRBJ2-7, with 8 bases fitting TRBD1. V gave up 10 bases and J gave up 2 bases; unmatched junction bases: 7. This CDR3 comprises 13 residues. Looked up from germline, CDR1 is MDHEN and CDR2 is SYDVKM. CDR3 residues: CANLRDRPYEQYF. CDR3 in DNA: TGTGCCAACCTCCGGGACAGGCCCTACGAGCAGTACTTC.

This chain connects TRBV2 to TRBJ2-3, with 7 bases lining up with TRBD2. The germline CDR1 and CDR2 sequences are SNHLY and FYNNEI. The length of the CDR3 is 14 residues. V lost 11 bases and J lost 0; bases outside the gene matches: 8. The CDR3 DNA sequence: TGTGCCCGCAATCGGGACTATAGCACAGATACGCAGTATTTT. Translation gives CARNRDYSTDTQYF.

This clone was recorded once. The V and J genes are TRBV10-3 and TRBJ2-5, with 9 nucleotides matching TRBD2. J gave up 4 bases and V 4 bases, and 7 bases lay outside the gene matches. CDR3 length equals 15 residues. The germline gives CDR1 ENHRY, CDR2 SYGVKD. In nucleotides, the CDR3 is TGTGCCATCAGTGGAAGGACTAGCGTAATAGAGACCCAGTACTTC. This codes for CAISGRTSVIETQYF.

The chain joins TRBV9 to TRBJ2-3; possibly TRBD1 for D (6 bases). Germline CDR1 reads SGDLS; CDR2 reads YYNGEE. V was trimmed by 0 bases and J by 4 bases, leaving 15 bases between them. The CDR3 length is 16 residues. The CDR3 region has the DNA TGTGCCAGCAGCGTAGGGAACAGGGTTAACTCAGATACGCAGTATTTT. Translated, it gives CASSVGNRVNSDTQYF.

The V call is TRBV12-3 or TRBV12-4, the J call TRBJ2-1, with D possibly being TRBD1 (5 bases). V dropped 5 bases and J dropped 4 bases, with 9 bases sitting between them. There are 13 residues in the CDR3. CDR3 in amino acids: CASSGADYNEQFF. The CDR3 bases are TGTGCCAGCAGTGGGGCCGATTACAATGAGCAGTTCTTC.

This rearrangement joins TRBV2 to TRBJ2-1, with 11 bases identical to TRBD1. Germline V lookup: CDR1 SNHLY, CDR2 FYNNEI. Trimming removed 6 bases from V and 5 bases from J; junction bases left unmatched: 6. The length of the CDR3 is 15 residues. This chain's CDR3 is CASRLGQGAHNEQFF. The CDR3 bases are TGTGCCAGCAGACTAGGACAGGGGGCCCACAATGAGCAGTTCTTC.

This sequence joins TRBV2 and TRBJ1-1; TRBD1 aligns across 8 bases. Germline V gene lookup returns CDR1 SNHLY and CDR2 FYNNEI. CDR3 length: 15 amino acids. V shed 4 bases and J 4 bases; nucleotides not matched to a gene: 8. In nucleotides, the CDR3 is TGTGCCAGCAGTGCCCGAGAAACAGGGGGCACTGAAGCTTTCTTT. It codes for CASSARETGGTEAFF.

In this sample, this clone turned up once. J is TRBJ2-2 and V is TRBV5-8; no clear D. The CDR3 length is 15 residues. From germline, CDR1 is SGHTS and CDR2 YDEGEE. V was clipped by 7 bases and J by 4 bases, with 17 bases between them. As DNA, the CDR3 is TGTGCCAGCGCCACTTCCAGGTTTTCCACCGGGGAGCTGTTTTTT. It translates to CASATSRFSTGELFF.

The CDR3 is CASSVQVEETQYF. CDR3 DNA sequence: TGTGCCAGTAGTGTACAGGTCGAAGAGACCCAGTACTTC. The genes are TRBV19 and TRBJ2-5; weak D call: TRBD1 (5 bases). Germline CDR1 is LNHDA and CDR2 is SQIVND (reference sequence). V lost 5 bases to trimming and J lost 3 bases, with 10 bases between them. The CDR3 runs to 13 residues.

The chain has TRBV16 and TRBJ1-1, with D possibly matching TRBD1 (6 bases). The CDR3 spans 13 residues. The V end lost 0 bases, the J end lost 6 bases, and 8 bases lay between the germline ends. Germline V gene sequence: CDR1 KGHSY, CDR2 FQNENV. The CDR3: CASSQSRQAEAFF. The CDR3 nucleotides are TGTGCCAGCAGCCAATCCAGACAGGCTGAAGCTTTCTTT.

A word on this clone: Other DNA sequences in this specimen translate into the identical CDR3. The chain carries TRBV25-1 and TRBJ1-2; 7 nucleotides agree with TRBD1. CDR3 length: 12 amino acids. CDR1 is MGHDK, CDR2 SYGVNS, per germline. V lost 5 bases to trimming and J lost 4 bases; unmatched junction nucleotides: 1. The CDR3 DNA reads TGTGCCAGCAGTCGACAGGGCTATGGCTACACCTTC. This translates into CASSRQGYGYTF.

The rearrangement links TRBV5-6 to TRBJ1-1, with D possibly being TRBD1 (5 bases). Trimming left V 0 bases short and J 5 bases short, with 8 bases between. Germline CDR1 SGHDT, CDR2 YYEEEE. The CDR3 consists of 13 residues. The DNA for the CDR3 is TGTGCCAGCAGCTTGGTAGGGGATACTGAAGCTTTCTTT. Protein: CASSLVGDTEAFF.

The V gene is TRBV5-1, the J gene TRBJ1-4, with 7 bases fitting TRBD1. Looked up from germline, CDR1 is SGHRS and CDR2 is YFSETQ. This CDR3 region has 17 residues. V dropped 4 bases and J dropped 5; count of bases not matched to a gene: 14. The CDR3 bases are TGCGCCAGCAGCCGCGGCGGGACAGCAAATTCAAATGAAAAACTGTTTTTT. Translation gives CASSRGGTANSNEKLFF.

This chain joins TRBV5-1 and TRBJ2-2; 10 bases align to TRBD2. Germline CDR1 reads SGHRS; CDR2 reads YFSETQ. Trimming took 4 bases from V and 0 from J; bases not matched to a gene: 6. This CDR3 is built from 17 residues. The CDR3 sequence is CASSHSGGAANTGELFF. CDR3 nucleotides: TGCGCCAGCAGCCACAGCGGGGGGGCCGCGAACACCGGGGAGCTGTTTTTT.

This sequence joins TRBV6-2 or TRBV6-3 and TRBJ1-1; D gene ambiguous. The length of the CDR3 is 14 residues. Trimming took 5 bases from V and 1 from J, leaving 11 bases between them. Germline V gene sequence: CDR1 MNHEY, CDR2 SVGEGT. CDR3 loop: CASSPIAGNTEAFF. The CDR3 DNA reads TGTGCCAGCAGTCCCATTGCGGGGAACACTGAAGCTTTCTTT.

The J gene is TRBJ1-1, the V gene TRBV5-6; 7 positions match TRBD1. V trimming: 4 bases; J trimming: 11 bases; junction bases outside the gene matches: 11. The germline gives CDR1 SGHDT, CDR2 YYEEEE. The CDR3 sequence is 13 residues long. As DNA, the CDR3 is TGTGCCAGCAGCCAGTGGGACAGTTTAGCGGCTTTCTTT. It encodes CASSQWDSLAAFF.